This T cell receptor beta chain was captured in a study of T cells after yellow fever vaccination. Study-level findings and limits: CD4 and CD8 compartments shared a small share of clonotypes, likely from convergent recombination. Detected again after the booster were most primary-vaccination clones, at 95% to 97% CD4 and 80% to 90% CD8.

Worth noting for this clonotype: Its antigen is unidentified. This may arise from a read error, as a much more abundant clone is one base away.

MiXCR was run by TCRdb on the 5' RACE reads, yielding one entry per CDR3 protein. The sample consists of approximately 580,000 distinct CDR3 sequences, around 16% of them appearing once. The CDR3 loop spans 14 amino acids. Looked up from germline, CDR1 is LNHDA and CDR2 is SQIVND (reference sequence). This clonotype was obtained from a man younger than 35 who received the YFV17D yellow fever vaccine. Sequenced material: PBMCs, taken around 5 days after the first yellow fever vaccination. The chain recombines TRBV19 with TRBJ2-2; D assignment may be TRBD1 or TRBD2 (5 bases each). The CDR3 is CTSSIWGYTGELFF. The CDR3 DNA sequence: TGTACCAGTAGTATATGGGGGTACACCGGGGAGCTGTTTTTT.